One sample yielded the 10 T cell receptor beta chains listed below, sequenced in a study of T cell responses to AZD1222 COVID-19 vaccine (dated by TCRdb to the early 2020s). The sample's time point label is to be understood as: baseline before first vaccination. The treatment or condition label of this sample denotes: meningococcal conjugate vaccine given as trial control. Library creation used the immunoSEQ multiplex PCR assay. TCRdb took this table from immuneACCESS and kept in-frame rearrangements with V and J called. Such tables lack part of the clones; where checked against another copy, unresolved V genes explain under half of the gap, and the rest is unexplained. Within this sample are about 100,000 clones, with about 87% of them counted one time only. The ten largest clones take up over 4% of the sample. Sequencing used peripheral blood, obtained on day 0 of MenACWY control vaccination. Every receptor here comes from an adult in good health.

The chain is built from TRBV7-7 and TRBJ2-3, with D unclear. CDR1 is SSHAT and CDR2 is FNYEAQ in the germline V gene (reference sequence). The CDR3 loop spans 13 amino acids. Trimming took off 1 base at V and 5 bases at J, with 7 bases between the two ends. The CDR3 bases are TGTGCCAGCAGCTTAGAGAAACGAGATACGCAGTATTTT. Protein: CASSLEKRDTQYF. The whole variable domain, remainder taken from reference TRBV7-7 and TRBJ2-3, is GAGVSQSPRYKVTKRGQDVTLRCDPISSHATLYWYQQALGQGPEFLTYFNYEAQPDKSGLPSDRFSAERPEGSISTLTIQRTEQRDSAMYRCASSLEKRDTQYFGPGTRLTVL.

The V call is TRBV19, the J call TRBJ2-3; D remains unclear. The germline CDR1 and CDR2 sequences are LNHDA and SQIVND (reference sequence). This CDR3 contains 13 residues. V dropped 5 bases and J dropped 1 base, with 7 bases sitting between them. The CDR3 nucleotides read TGTGCCAGTAGTCGTCAAGGCACAGATACGCAGTATTTT. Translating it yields CASSRQGTDTQYF.

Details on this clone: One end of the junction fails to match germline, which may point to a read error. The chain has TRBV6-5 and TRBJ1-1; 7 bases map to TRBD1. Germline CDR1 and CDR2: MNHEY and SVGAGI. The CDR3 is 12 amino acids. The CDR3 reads CASRLTGTELIF. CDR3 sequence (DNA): TGTGCCAGCAGACTGACAGGGACAGAGTTGATCTTT.

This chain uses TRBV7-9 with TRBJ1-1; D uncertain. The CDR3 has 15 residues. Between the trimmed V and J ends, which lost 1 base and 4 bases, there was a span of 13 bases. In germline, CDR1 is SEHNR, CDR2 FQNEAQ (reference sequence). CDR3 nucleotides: TGTGCCAGCAGCTTAGGTCGGGGTTACGTCACTGAAGCTTTCTTT. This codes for CASSLGRGYVTEAFF.

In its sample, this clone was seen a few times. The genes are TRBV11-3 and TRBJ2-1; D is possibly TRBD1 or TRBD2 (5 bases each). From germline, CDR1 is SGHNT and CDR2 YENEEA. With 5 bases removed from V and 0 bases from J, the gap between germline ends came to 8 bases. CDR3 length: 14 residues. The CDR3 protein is CASSPGSSYNEQFF. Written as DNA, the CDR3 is TGTGCCAGCAGCCCAGGGAGCTCCTACAATGAGCAGTTCTTC.

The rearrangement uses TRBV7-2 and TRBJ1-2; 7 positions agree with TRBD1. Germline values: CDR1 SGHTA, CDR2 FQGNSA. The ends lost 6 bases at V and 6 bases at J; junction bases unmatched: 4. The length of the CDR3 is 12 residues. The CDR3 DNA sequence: TGTGCCAGCAGTATTACAGGGGATGGCTACACCTTC. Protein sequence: CASSITGDGYTF.

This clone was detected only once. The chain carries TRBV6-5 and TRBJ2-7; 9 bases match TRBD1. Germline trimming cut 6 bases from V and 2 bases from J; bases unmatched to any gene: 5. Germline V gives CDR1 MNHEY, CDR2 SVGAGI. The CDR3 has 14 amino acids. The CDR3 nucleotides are TGTGCCAGCAGGGCGTGGACAGGGGCCTACGAGCAGTACTTC. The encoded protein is CASRAWTGAYEQYF.

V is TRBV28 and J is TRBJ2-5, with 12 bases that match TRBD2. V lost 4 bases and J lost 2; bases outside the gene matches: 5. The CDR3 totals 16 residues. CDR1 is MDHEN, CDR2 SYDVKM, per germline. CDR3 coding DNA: TGTGCCAGCAGTTCACTAGCGGGGGGTATTCAAGAGACCCAGTACTTC. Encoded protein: CASSSLAGGIQETQYF.

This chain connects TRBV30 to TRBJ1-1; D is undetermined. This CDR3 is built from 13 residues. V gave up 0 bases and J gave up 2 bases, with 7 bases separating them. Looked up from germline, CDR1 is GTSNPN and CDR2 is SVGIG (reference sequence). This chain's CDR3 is CAWSVLDNTEAFF. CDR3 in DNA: TGTGCCTGGAGTGTCTTGGACAACACTGAAGCTTTCTTT.

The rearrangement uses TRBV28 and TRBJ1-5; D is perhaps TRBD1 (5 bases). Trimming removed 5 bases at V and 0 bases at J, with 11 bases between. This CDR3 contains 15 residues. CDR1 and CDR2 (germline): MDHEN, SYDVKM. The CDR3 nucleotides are TGTGCCAGCAGTCCCAGGGACGGTAGCAATCAGCCCCAGCATTTT. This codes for CASSPRDGSNQPQHF. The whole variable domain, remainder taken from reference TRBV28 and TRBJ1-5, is DVKVTQSSRYLVKRTGEKVFLECVQDMDHENMFWYRQDPGLGLRLIYFSYDVKMKEKGDIPEGYSVSREKKERFSLILESASTNQTSMYLCASSPRDGSNQPQHFGDGTRLSIL.